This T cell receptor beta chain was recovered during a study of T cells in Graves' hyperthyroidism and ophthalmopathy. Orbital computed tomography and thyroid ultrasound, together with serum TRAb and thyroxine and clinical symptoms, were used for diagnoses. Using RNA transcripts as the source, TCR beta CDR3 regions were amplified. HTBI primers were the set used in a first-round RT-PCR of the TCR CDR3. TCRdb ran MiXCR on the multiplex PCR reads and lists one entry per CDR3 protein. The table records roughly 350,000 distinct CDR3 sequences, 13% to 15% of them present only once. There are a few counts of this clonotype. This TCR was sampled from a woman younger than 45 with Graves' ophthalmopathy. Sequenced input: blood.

The DNA of the CDR3 is TGTGCCAGCACCCGCTGGGGCCTAGATAGCACCGGGGAGCTGTTTTTT. This gives the protein CASTRWGLDSTGELFF. This chain uses TRBV6-1 with TRBJ2-2; D is possibly TRBD1 (5 bases). Germline values: CDR1 MNHNS, CDR2 SASEGT. The CDR3 extends over 16 amino acids. Trimming cost V 7 bases and J 4 bases, with 19 bases left between them.